The sequence of this T cell receptor (beta chain) was determined in a study of blood T cell repertoires in COVID-19. Study details: Sources were T cells, B-cell-depleted T cells, or PBMCs; the material itself was cDNA or gDNA.

Libraries were prepared by immunoSEQ multiplex PCR; TCRdb keeps only in-frame clonotypes and omits some of them. This sample carries 100,000 or so clones, around 86% of them seen once, and the ten largest clones take approximately 3.9%. CDR3 length: 14 residues. CDR1 SGHVS and CDR2 FQNEAQ come from the germline V gene. V shed 1 base, J shed 8 bases, and the junction held 4 bases outside the gene matches. This sequence was found in a man aged 60 to 75 with acute or convalescent COVID-19. Sequenced sample: peripheral blood. The chain joins TRBV7-8 to TRBJ2-5, with TRBD2 matching 10 bases. CDR3 region: CASSLGGTSETQYF. The CDR3 coding sequence is TGTGCCAGCAGCTTAGGAGGGACTAGCGAAACCCAGTACTTC.